In this sample, the clone carrying this T cell receptor beta chain turned up a few times. Its matching antigen is unknown. Alongside a J-beta primer mix, a sample-barcoded 5' primer served in a second PCR lasting about 6 to 11 cycles. Via MiXCR, TCRdb re-called the 5' RACE reads, giving one row per CDR3 protein. In the table there are 1.5 million to 2 million distinct CDR3 sequences, just under 50% of which are singletons. The CDR3 is 14 residues long. Deletions cut 4 bases from V and 5 bases from J, with 13 bases between. Germline-derived CDR1 and CDR2 are SGHTA and FQGNSA. This record belongs to a study of blood T cells in healthy people across ages. Study outcomes and limitations: Donor CMV infection status was unknown, possibly confounding age-related changes in expanded clonotypes.

Peripheral blood samples of approximately 10 milliliters were drawn from each donor. Sequenced sample: blood. The V and J genes are TRBV7-2 and TRBJ2-3, with a tentative D call TRBD2 (6 bases). The sequence derives from a middle-aged woman in good health. In nucleotides, the CDR3 is TGTGCCAGCAGCTACTCAATCGGGGGAGATACGCAGTATTTT. The encoded protein is CASSYSIGGDTQYF.